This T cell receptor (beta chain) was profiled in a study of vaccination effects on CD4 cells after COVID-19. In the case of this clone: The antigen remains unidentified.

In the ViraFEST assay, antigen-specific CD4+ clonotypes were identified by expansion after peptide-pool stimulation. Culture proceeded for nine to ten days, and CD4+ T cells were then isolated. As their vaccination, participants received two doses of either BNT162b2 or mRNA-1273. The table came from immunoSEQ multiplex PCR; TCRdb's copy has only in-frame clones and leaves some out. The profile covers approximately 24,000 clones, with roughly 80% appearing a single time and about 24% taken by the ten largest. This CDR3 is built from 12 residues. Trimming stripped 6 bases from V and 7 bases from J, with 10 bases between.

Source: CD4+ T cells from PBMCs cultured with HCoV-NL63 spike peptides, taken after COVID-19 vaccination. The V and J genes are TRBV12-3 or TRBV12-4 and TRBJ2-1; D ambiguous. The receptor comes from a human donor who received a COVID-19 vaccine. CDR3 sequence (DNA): TGTGCCAGCAGAACCACAGATAATGAGCAGTTCTTC. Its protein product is CASRTTDNEQFF.